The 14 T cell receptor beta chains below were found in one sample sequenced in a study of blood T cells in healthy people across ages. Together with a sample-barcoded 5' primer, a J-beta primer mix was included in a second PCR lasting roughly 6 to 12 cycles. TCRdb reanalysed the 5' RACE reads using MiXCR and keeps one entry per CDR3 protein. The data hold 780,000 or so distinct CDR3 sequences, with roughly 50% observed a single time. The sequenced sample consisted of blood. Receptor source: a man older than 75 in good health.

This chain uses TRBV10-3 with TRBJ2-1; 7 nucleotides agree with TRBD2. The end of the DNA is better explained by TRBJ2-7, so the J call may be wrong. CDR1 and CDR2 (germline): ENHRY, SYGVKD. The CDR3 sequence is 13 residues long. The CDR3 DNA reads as TGTGCCATCAGGGGGGGGGTCCCGAGCGAGCAGTACTTC. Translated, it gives CAIRGGVPSEQYF.

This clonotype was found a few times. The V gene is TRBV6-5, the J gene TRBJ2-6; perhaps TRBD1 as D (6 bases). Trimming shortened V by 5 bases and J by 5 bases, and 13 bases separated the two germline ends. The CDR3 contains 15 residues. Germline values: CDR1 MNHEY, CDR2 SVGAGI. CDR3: CASSPQGNWANVLTF. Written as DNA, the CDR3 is TGTGCCAGCAGTCCCCAGGGGAATTGGGCCAACGTCCTGACTTTC.

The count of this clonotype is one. The CDR3, as DNA: TGCGCCAGCAGCGGAGCGATTGCCCCCGGGGAGACCCAGTACTTC. Its protein is CASSGAIAPGETQYF. V gene TRBV5-1 combines with J gene TRBJ2-5; D uncertain. Germline-derived CDR1 and CDR2 are SGHRS and YFSETQ. This CDR3 contains 15 residues. V dropped 4 bases and J dropped 5 bases, with 18 bases sitting between them.

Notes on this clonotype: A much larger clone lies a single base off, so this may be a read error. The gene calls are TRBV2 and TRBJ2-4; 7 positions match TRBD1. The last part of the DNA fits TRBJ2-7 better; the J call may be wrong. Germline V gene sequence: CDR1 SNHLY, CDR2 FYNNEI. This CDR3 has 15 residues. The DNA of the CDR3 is TGTCCCAGCAGTTACCTCCAGACAGGGACCTACGAGCAGTACTTC. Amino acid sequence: CPSSYLQTGTYEQYF.

CDR3 coding DNA: TGTGCCAGCTCTACCAATACCGGGACTAGCGGGATGTTCGGAGAGCAGTTCTTC. Translation gives CASSTNTGTSGMFGEQFF. The chain employs TRBV6-2 or TRBV6-3 and TRBJ2-1; 13 bases fit TRBD2. The CDR3 is 18 residues long. Germline trimming cut 8 bases from V and 10 bases from J; bases unmatched to any gene: 20. Germline V gene data show CDR1 as MNHEY and CDR2 as SVGEGT.

The CDR3 loop reads CASTSALGAYNEQFF. In DNA, the CDR3 is TGTGCCAGCACCTCGGCCCTGGGAGCCTACAATGAGCAGTTCTTC. V gene TRBV6-2 or TRBV6-3 combines with J gene TRBJ2-1; possible D gene TRBD2, 5 bases. The germline CDR1 and CDR2 sequences are MNHEY and SVGEGT. V was clipped by 7 bases and J by 2 bases, with 15 bases between them. CDR3 length: 15 amino acids.

CDR3 sequence (DNA): TGCAGTGCTAGGACCCCAAAGGGGGATGTCAATGAGCAGTTCTTC. The encoded protein is CSARTPKGDVNEQFF. The V and J genes are TRBV20-1 and TRBJ2-1; D possibly corresponds to TRBD1 (6 bases). Germline assignment: CDR1 DFQATT and CDR2 SNEGSKA (reference sequence). The CDR3 spans 15 residues. Trimming stripped 3 bases from V and 6 bases from J, with 18 bases between.

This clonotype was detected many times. The CDR3 bases are TGTGCCAGCACCAAAGCGGGGTTGAACTATGGCTACACCTTC. This codes for CASTKAGLNYGYTF. The chain employs TRBV2 and TRBJ1-2; no definite D call. This CDR3 is built from 14 residues. With 7 bases removed from V and 2 bases from J, the gap between germline ends came to 14 bases. Looked up from germline, CDR1 is SNHLY and CDR2 is FYNNEI.

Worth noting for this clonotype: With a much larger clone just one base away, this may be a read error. The CDR3, as DNA: TGTGCCAGCAGCTTCTTCCGGGGACACGCAGATACGCAGTATTTT. Protein product: CASSFFRGHADTQYF. The chain couples TRBV5-6 to TRBJ2-3; D might be TRBD1 (6 bases). V was trimmed by 2 bases and J by 4 bases, leaving 14 bases between them. The CDR3 length is 15 residues. CDR1 and CDR2 from the germline V gene are SGHDT and YYEEEE. Full variable domain (missing parts from reference TRBV5-6 and TRBJ2-3): DAGVTQSPTHLIKTRGQQVTLRCSPKSGHDTVSWYQQALGQGPQFIFQYYEEEERQRGNFPDRFSGHQFPNYSSELNVNALLLGDSALYLCASSFFRGHADTQYFGPGTRLTVL.

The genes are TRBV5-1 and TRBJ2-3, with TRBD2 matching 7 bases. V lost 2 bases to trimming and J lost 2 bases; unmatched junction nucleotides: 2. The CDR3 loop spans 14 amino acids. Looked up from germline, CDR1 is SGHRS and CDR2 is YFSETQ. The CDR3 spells CASSFREATDTQYF. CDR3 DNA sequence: TGCGCCAGCAGCTTCCGGGAGGCCACAGATACGCAGTATTTT.

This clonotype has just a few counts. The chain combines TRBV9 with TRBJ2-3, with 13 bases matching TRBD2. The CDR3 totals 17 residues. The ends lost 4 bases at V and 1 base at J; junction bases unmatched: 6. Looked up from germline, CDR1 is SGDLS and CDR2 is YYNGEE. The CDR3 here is CASSPHGTSGGTDTQYF. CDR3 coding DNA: TGTGCCAGCAGCCCCCATGGGACTAGCGGGGGCACAGATACGCAGTATTTT. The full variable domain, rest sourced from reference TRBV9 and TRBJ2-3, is DSGVTQTPKHLITATGQRVTLRCSPRSGDLSVYWYQQSLDQGLQFLIQYYNGEERAKGNILERFSAQQFPDLHSELNLSSLELGDSALYFCASSPHGTSGGTDTQYFGPGTRLTVL.

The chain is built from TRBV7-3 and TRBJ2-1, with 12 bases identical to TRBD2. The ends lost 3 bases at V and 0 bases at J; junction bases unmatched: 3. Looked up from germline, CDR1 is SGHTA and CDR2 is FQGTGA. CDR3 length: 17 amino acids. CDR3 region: CASSFPGLAGSYNEQFF. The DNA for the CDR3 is TGTGCCAGCAGCTTTCCGGGACTAGCGGGCTCCTACAATGAGCAGTTCTTC.

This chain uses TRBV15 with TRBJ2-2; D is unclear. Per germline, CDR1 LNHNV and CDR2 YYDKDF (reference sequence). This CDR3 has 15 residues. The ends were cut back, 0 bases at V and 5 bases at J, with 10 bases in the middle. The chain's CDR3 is CATSRDRSDTGELFF. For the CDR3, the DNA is TGTGCCACCAGCAGAGATCGTTCGGATACCGGGGAGCTGTTTTTT.

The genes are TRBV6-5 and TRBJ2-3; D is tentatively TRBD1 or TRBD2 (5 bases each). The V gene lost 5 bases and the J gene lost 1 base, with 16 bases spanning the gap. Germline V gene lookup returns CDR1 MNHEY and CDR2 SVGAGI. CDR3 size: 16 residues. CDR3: CASSIRDGGGTDTQYF. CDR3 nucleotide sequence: TGTGCCAGCAGTATACGGGATGGGGGAGGCACAGATACGCAGTATTTT.